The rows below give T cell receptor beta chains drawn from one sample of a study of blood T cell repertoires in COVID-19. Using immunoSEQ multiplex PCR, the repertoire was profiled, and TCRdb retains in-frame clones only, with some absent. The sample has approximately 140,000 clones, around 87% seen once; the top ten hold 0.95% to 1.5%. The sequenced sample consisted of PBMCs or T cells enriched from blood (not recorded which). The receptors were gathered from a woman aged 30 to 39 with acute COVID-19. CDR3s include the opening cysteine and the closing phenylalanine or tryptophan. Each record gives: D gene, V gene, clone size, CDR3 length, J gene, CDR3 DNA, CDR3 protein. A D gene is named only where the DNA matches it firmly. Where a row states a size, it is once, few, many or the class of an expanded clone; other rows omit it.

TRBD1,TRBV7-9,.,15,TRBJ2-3,TGTGCCAGCAGCTTAGCCGGGACAGCAACAGATACGCAGTATTTT,CASSLAGTATDTQYF
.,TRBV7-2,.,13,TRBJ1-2,TGTGCCAGCAGCTTACAGGGATGGAGCGGCTACACCTTC,CASSLQGWSGYTF
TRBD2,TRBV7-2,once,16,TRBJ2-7,TGTGCCAGCAGCCAAGGACTAGCGGGAGGGCGCTACGAGCAGTACTTC,CASSQGLAGGRYEQYF
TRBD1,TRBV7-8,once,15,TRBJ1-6,TGTGCCAGCGGACAGGCGGACTCCTATAATTCACCCCTCCACTTT,CASGQADSYNSPLHF
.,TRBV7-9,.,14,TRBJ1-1,TGTGCCAGCAGCCCGTCCGGGGGGAACACTGAAGCTTTCTTT,CASSPSGGNTEAFF
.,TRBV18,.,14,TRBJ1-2,TGTGCCAGCTCACCGCGGGGAGGGAACTATGGCTACACCTTC,CASSPRGGNYGYTF
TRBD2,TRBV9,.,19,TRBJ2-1,TGTGCCAGCAGCGAGGGACTAGCGGGAGGGGCCTGGGGCTATAATGAGCAGTTCTTC,CASSEGLAGGAWGYNEQFF
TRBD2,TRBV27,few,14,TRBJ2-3,TGTGCCAGCAGTCCCCGGGACTACACAGATACGCAGTATTTT,CASSPRDYTDTQYF
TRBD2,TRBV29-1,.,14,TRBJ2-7,TGCAGCGTTGAGACTAGCGGGTTCACTGGCGAGCAGTACTTC,CSVETSGFTGEQYF
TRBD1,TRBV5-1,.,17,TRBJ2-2,TGCGCCAGCAGCTCGGTACAGGGACAGGGCAGGACCGGGGAGCTGTTTTTT,CASSSVQGQGRTGELFF
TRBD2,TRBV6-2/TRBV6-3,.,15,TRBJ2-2,TGTGCCAGCAGTTTAGGGGCGGGGGACACCGGGGAGCTGTTTTTT,CASSLGAGDTGELFF
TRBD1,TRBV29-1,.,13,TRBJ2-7,TGCAGCGTTGGGACAGGGGAAGGATACGAGCAGTACTTC,CSVGTGEGYEQYF
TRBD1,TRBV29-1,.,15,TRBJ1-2,TGCAGCGTTGAAAATTGGCTGGAACAGGGGAGCGGCTACACCTTC,CSVENWLEQGSGYTF
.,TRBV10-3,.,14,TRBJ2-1,TGTGCCATCAGTGACTCTGGGGCGGACAATGAGCAGTTCTTC,CAISDSGADNEQFF
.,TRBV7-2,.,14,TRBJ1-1,TGTGCCAGCAGCCCCACAGGACAGCACACTGAAGCTTTCTTT,CASSPTGQHTEAFF
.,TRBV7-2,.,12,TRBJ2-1,TGTGCCAGCAGCTTAAGGAGCGGAGGTCAGTTCTTC,CASSLRSGGQFF
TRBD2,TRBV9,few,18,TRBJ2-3,TGTGCCAGCAGCGTAATGACGACTAGCGGGGCTAGCACAGATACGCAGTATTTT,CASSVMTTSGASTDTQYF
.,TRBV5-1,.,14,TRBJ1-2,TGCGCCAGCAGCTTGGCGGGGGAAAACTATGGCTACACCTTC,CASSLAGENYGYTF
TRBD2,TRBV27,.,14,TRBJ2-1,TGTGCCAGCAGTTTCGCGGGAGGGTTAGGTGAGCAGTTCTTC,CASSFAGGLGEQFF
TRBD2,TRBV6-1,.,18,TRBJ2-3,TGTGCCAGCAGTGACCGGACTAGCGGGAGGGGAGCGGCAGATACGCAGTATTTT,CASSDRTSGRGAADTQYF
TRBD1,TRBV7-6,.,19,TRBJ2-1,TGTGCCAGCAGCTTAAAGGGGGCCCGAGAAGCGAGCTCCTACAATGAGCAGTTCTTC,CASSLKGAREASSYNEQFF
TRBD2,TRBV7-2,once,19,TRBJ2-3,TGTGCCAGCAGCTTAAGGAGCGGAAGACTAGCGGGGCACACAGATACGCAGTATTTT,CASSLRSGRLAGHTDTQYF
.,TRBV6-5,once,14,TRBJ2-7,TGTGCCAGCAGCCTAGCGATGAGCTCCTACGAGCAGTACTTC,CASSLAMSSYEQYF
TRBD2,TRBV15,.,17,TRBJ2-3,TGTGCCACCAGCAGAGAGAAGCGGGGTGAGGGCACAGATACGCAGTATTTT,CATSREKRGEGTDTQYF
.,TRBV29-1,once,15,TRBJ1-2,TGCAGCGCTAGGGCCCTACTGGGAGGGACCTATGGCTACACCTTC,CSARALLGGTYGYTF
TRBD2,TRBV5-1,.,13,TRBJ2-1,TGCGCCAGCAGCTTGTTGGGCGGGAGGGAGCAGTTCTTC,CASSLLGGREQFF
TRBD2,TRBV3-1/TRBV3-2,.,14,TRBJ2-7,TGTGCCAGCAGCCAAGTCGGGAGGGCTCTCGAGCAGTACTTC,CASSQVGRALEQYF
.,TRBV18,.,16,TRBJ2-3,TGTGCCAGCTCACCACGAACTGCGGGGAGCACAGATACGCAGTATTTT,CASSPRTAGSTDTQYF
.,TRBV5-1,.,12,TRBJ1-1,TGCGCCAGCAAGGGAGTCAACACTGAAGCTTTCTTT,CASKGVNTEAFF
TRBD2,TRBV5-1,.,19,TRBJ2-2,TGCGCCAGCAGCTTAGGACCCTGGGAAAGCGGGAGAAACACCGGGGAGCTGTTTTTT,CASSLGPWESGRNTGELFF
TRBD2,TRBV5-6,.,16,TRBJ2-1,TGTGCCAGCAGCTTGATTCGTTTTAGCGGGCCACACGAGCAGTTCTTC,CASSLIRFSGPHEQFF
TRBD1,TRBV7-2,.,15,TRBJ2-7,TGTGCCAGCAGCTTAACAGGGGGCCCATCCTACGAGCAGTACTTC,CASSLTGGPSYEQYF
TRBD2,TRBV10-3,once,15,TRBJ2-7,TGTGCCATCAGTGAGGGCGGGGGGATGAGCGGCGAGCAGTACTTC,CAISEGGGMSGEQYF
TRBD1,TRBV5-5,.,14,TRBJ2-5,TGTGCCAGCAGCCTCGGGACAGGGAGAGAGACCCAGTACTTC,CASSLGTGRETQYF
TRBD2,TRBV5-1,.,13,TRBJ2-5,TGCGCCAGCAGAGGGACTAGTCAAGAGACCCAGTACTTC,CASRGTSQETQYF